The 7 T cell receptor beta chains below come from one sample, sequenced in a study of blood T cells in healthy people across ages. For the second PCR, which ran for roughly 6 to 12 cycles, a sample-barcoded 5' primer and a J-beta primer mix were used. TCRdb redid the calling of the 5' RACE reads with MiXCR, one entry per CDR3 protein. Here the sample spans 1.5 million to 2 million distinct CDR3 sequences, 30% to 40% being singletons. The specimen was blood. Source of these receptors: a woman aged 25-40 years in good health.

To note about this clonotype: Possible read error: a much larger clone is one base away. This chain uses TRBV7-3 with TRBJ2-7; possible D gene TRBD2, 5 bases. The DNA end favors TRBJ2-5, so the J call may be wrong. CDR1 SGHTA and CDR2 FQGTGA come from the germline V gene. The CDR3 contains 14 residues. This chain's CDR3 is CTSSSEGWLKTQYF. The CDR3 nucleotides are TGTACCAGCAGCTCAGAGGGCTGGCTAAAGACCCAGTACTTC.

On this clonotype: One end of the junction varies from germline; a read error may be responsible. The gene calls are TRBV20-1 and TRBJ2-5; D remains unclear. This CDR3 has 10 amino acids. From germline, CDR1 is DFQATT and CDR2 SNEGSKA (reference sequence). CDR3 in amino acids: CSAGEETLYF. CDR3 bases: TGCAGTGCTGGAGAAGAGACCCTGTACTTC.

This clonotype showed up just a few times. The chain has TRBV4-2 and TRBJ2-7; D gene ambiguous. The CDR3 consists of 15 residues. Trimming shortened V by 0 bases and J by 0 bases, and 9 bases separated the two germline ends. The V gene's germline CDR1 is LGHNA and CDR2 YNFKEQ. The CDR3, as DNA: TGTGCCAGCAGCCAAGAAATTTTGAGCTCCTACGAGCAGTACTTC. Translation gives CASSQEILSSYEQYF.

In this sample, this clonotype turned up a few times. The genes are TRBV5-1 and TRBJ2-3; TRBD1 or TRBD2 may be the D gene (5 bases each). The germline CDR1 and CDR2 sequences are SGHRS and YFSETQ. V gave up 0 bases and J gave up 6 bases, with 23 bases separating them. This CDR3 region has 18 residues. In nucleotides, the CDR3 is TGCGCCAGCAGCTTGGAACCGGGGACCCAACTTCGGGTGGATACGCAGTATTTT. Translation: CASSLEPGTQLRVDTQYF.

This sequence joins TRBV2 and TRBJ2-1; maybe TRBD1 (5 bases). The V gene's germline CDR1 is SNHLY and CDR2 FYNNEI. Trimming left V 11 bases short and J 8 bases short, with 25 bases between. The CDR3 totals 15 residues. The CDR3 bases are TGTGCCGGCATCGGCCCTTACAGGCGTGGGGATGAGCAGTTCTTC. It yields the protein CAGIGPYRRGDEQFF.

This clonotype was picked up a small number of times. The CDR3 DNA sequence: TGTGCCACCAGCAGCCGTGACCACGGTACGCAGTATTTT. It yields the protein CATSSRDHGTQYF. V and J are TRBV15 and TRBJ2-3; no reliable D call. Germline CDR1 is LNHNV and CDR2 is YYDKDF (reference sequence). Trimming took off 3 bases at V and 8 bases at J, with 12 bases between the two ends. This CDR3 contains 13 residues.

This sequence joins TRBV3-1 and TRBJ2-7; the match to TRBD1 covers 9 bases. The DNA end favors TRBJ2-5, so the J call may be wrong. The CDR3 is 14 amino acids. Germline V lookup: CDR1 LGHDT, CDR2 YNNKEL (reference sequence). The CDR3 is CASSQRQGVETQYF. The CDR3, as DNA: TGTGCCAGCAGTCAACGACAGGGGGTCGAGACCCAGTACTTC.